This T cell receptor beta chain originates from a study of shared clonotypes between healthy human individuals. Overall study context: Per-donor plates numbered three CD4 naive, three CD4 memory, two CD8 naive and one CD8 memory.

Those who donated were healthy HIV-negative adults, with no recent acute infections or vaccinations reported. CD45RO+ cells joined CCR7-negative CD45RA+ TemRA cells to form CD8 memory. About this clone: The antigen is unknown.

Sequencing was performed with immunoSEQ multiplex PCR; in TCRdb, only in-frame clones are kept and a portion is missing. The repertoire holds 600,000 to 750,000 clones, about 92% seen once, with about 34% in the top ten. Findings of the study overall: Shared clonotypes across all four donors exceeded non-shared ones in generation probability.

Germline V lookup: CDR1 SGHVS, CDR2 FNYEAQ. V dropped 6 bases and J dropped 4 bases, with 14 bases sitting between them. The CDR3 is made up of 14 amino acids. V is TRBV7-6 and J is TRBJ2-3; weak D call: TRBD1 (5 bases). The source of this sequence is a man aged 18 to 30 in good health. Some clones in this sample may be carry-over from other donors' samples. The sample taken for sequencing was memory CD8+ T cells from PBMCs. Documented subset: CD45RO+ cells pooled with CCR7-negative TemRA cells. CDR3 sequence (DNA): TGTGCCAGCAGTACCTCCTGGGGCTCAGATACGCAGTATTTT. Translating gives CASSTSWGSDTQYF.